This T cell receptor (beta chain) was found in a study of cytomegalovirus exposure and HLA in healthy donors. Whole-study context: Some 85 million unique TCRs, all from HLA-typed donors, were included in an early release of the data. Study-level findings and limits: Fewer than 200 TCR beta chains were listed as cytomegalovirus-associated. In a later analysis, parvovirus B19, influenza, CMV and Epstein-Barr virus appeared linked to several top co-occurrence clusters.

This clone has only one observation. The antigen remains undetermined. Germline assignment: CDR1 SNHLY and CDR2 FYNNEI. V was pared by 7 bases and J by 3 bases, with 10 bases of the junction left unmatched. The CDR3 is made up of 15 amino acids. The PCR was carried out with 60 Vbeta primers and 13 Jbeta primers. The data were produced by immunoSEQ multiplex PCR, yet TCRdb's version contains in-frame clones alone and is incomplete. This table holds approximately 170,000 clones, about 82% found once. The receptor was derived from a male donor in good health and CMV-seronegative. This chain joins TRBV2 and TRBJ2-3, with 7 bases identical to TRBD2. The sample taken for sequencing was PBMCs. CDR3: CASTETAGVTDTQYF. DNA for the CDR3: TGTGCCAGCACAGAGACCGCGGGGGTGACAGATACGCAGTATTTT.